Listed below are T cell receptor beta chains from one sample, sequenced in a study of blood T cell repertoires in COVID-19. The assay was immunoSEQ multiplex PCR, and TCRdb's table has in-frame clones only and misses some. The sample has over 350,000 clones; around 87% are singletons. The sequenced sample was PBMCs or T cells enriched from blood (not recorded which). The receptors derive from a woman between 45 and 65 years old who had recovered from COVID-19. The conserved cysteine and the conserved F or W are not part of the CDR3 here.

>TRBV6-5
ASSYSGGAGNEQF
>TRBV9
ASSVVPGEGGYT
>TRBV29-1
SDSGQGDTEAF
>TRBV3-1/TRBV3-2
ASSQDHSNYGYT
>TRBV5-5
ASSKDRGHVGNQPQH
>TRBV19
ASSAPSPRDTNTGELF
>TRBV9
ASSVYGDTIY
>TRBV5-1
ASSLDQPGVQEQY
>TRBV3-1/TRBV3-2
ASSQVGLAKETQY
>TRBV4-2
ASSQDVQTYGYT
>TRBV4-1
ASSQETKQGAAF
>TRBV6-5
ASSRLASEQF
>TRBV9
ASSVESRYNEQF
>TRBV4-2
ASSQKPPGLTLYNERF
>TRBV4-2
ASSQDLGLGGGPYEQY
>TRBV3-1/TRBV3-2
ASSRDSTGNTGELF
>TRBV4-2
ASSQGLAGGISSTDTQY
>TRBV13
ASSAYRGPRTEAF
>TRBV4-2
ASSQDLGGLTEAF
>TRBV6-1
ASSEKRDTRETQY
>TRBV19
ASSTGVGQGTLEANVLT
>TRBV5-4
ASRRGMEGYNEQF
>TRBV4-1
ASSHTNGYGYT
>TRBV27
ASSLESNQPQH
>TRBV19
ASSKLGAANEKLF
>TRBV6-5
ASSPTGANTEAF
>TRBV19
ASTPAGTGLEKLF
>TRBV19
ASSIFRGRGTNEKLF
>TRBV11-2
ASSLAFGQGHNYGYT
>TRBV2
ASSMGGGAEAF
>TRBV3-1/TRBV3-2
ASSRPREKLF
>TRBV7-9
ASSYLGEANYGYT
>TRBV19
ASRTAGANVLT
>TRBV6-5
ASSLGHRQGEQY
>TRBV5-6
ASSLGARGKEF
>TRBV6-5
ATREDYGYT
>TRBV6-5
AFRDCFYEQY
>TRBV4-3
ASSHGGGKEKLF
>TRBV5-6
ASRRSSHNEQF
>TRBV12-3/TRBV12-4
ASSFSGQETQY
>TRBV28
ASSSPDRASGAPSTDTQY
>TRBV6-1
ASSEWVGLNEKLF
>TRBV7-2
ASSLVDGGEDTQY
>TRBV30
AWSVGRGLGNTIY
>TRBV2
ASRNGGGVSQPQH
>TRBV7-2
ASSAPGLDNEQF
>TRBV19
ASPKGPGQGDEKLF
>TRBV20-1
SARLQGTQY
>TRBV4-2
ASSQSTSEDYEQY
>TRBV30
AWRERAQGEKLF